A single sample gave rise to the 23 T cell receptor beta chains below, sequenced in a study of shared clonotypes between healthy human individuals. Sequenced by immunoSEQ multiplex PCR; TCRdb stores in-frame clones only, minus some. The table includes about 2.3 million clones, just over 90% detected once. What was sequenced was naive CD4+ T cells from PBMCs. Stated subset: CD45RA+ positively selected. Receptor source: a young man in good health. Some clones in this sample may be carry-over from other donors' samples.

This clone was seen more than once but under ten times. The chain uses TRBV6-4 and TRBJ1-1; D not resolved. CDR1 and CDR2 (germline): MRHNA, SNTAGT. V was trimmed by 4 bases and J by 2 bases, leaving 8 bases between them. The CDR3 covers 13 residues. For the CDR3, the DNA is TGTGCCAGCAGTGCCCAGATAAACACTGAAGCTTTCTTT. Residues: CASSAQINTEAFF.

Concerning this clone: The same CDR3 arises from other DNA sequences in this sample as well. The CDR3 protein is CASSPGGLNTEAFF. CDR3 DNA sequence: TGTGCCAGCAGCCCGGGTGGCTTGAACACTGAAGCTTTCTTT. The J gene is TRBJ1-1, the V gene TRBV28; D not resolved. CDR3 length: 14 residues. The V gene lost 6 bases and the J gene lost 0 bases, with 11 bases spanning the gap. Per the germline V gene, CDR1 is MDHEN and CDR2 is SYDVKM. Complete variable domain (other parts from reference TRBV28 and TRBJ1-1): DVKVTQSSRYLVKRTGEKVFLECVQDMDHENMFWYRQDPGLGLRLIYFSYDVKMKEKGDIPEGYSVSREKKERFSLILESASTNQTSMYLCASSPGGLNTEAFFGQGTRLTVV.

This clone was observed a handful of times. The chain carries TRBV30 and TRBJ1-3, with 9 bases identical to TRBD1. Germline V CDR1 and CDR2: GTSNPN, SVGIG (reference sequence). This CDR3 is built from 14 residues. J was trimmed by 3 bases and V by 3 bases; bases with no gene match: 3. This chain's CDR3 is CAWRGTGFGNTIYF. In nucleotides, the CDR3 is TGTGCCTGGAGGGGGACAGGGTTTGGAAACACCATATATTTT.

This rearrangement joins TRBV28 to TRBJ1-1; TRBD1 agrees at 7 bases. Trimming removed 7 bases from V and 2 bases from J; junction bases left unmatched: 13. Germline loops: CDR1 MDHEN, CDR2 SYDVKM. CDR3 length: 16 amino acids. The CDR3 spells CASTSPSQGHNTEAFF. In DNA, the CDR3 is TGTGCCAGCACTTCCCCCTCACAGGGGCATAACACTGAAGCTTTCTTT.

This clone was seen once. CDR3 in DNA: TGTGCCAGCAGATCCATTGACAGGGACCATCAGCCCCAGCATTTT. As protein: CASRSIDRDHQPQHF. The rearrangement joins TRBV28 to TRBJ1-5; 7 nucleotides match TRBD1. Looked up from germline, CDR1 is MDHEN and CDR2 is SYDVKM. V shed 6 bases, J shed 5 bases, and the junction held 10 bases outside the gene matches. The CDR3 loop spans 15 amino acids.

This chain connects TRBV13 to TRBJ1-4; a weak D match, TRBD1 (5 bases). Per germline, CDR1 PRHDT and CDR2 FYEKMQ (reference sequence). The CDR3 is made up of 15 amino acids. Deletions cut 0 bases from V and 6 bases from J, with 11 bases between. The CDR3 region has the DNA TGTGCCAGCAGCTTAGGTAGGGGTTCGGATGAAAAACTGTTTTTT. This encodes CASSLGRGSDEKLFF.

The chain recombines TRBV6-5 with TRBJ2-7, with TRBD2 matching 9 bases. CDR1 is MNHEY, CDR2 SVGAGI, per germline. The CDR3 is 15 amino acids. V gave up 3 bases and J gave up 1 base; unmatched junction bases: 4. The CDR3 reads CASSYLTSGSYEQYF. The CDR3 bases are TGTGCCAGCAGTTATTTGACTAGCGGTTCCTACGAGCAGTACTTC.

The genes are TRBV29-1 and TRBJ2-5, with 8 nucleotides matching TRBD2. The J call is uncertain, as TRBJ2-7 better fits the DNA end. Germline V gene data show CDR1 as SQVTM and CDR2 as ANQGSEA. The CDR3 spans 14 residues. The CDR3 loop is CSVGPGLGVYEQYF. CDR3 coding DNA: TGCAGCGTTGGACCGGGACTAGGGGTCTACGAGCAGTACTTC.

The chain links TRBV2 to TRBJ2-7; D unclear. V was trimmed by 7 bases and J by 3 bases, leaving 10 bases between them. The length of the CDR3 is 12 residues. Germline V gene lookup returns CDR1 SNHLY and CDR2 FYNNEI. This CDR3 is CASNRGFYEQYF. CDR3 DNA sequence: TGTGCCAGCAATCGCGGATTCTACGAGCAGTACTTC.

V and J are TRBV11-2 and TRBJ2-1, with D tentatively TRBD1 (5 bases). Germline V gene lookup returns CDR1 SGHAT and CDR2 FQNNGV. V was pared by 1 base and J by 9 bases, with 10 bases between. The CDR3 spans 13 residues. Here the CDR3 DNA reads TGTGCCAGCAGCTTAGCCTGGGGCGGTGAGCAGTTCTTC. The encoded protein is CASSLAWGGEQFF.

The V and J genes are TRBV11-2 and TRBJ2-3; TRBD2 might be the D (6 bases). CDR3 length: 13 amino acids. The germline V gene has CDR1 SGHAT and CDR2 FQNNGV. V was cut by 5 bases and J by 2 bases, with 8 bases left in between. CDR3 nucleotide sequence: TGTGCCAGCAGCCGGACTATCACAGATACGCAGTATTTT. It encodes CASSRTITDTQYF.

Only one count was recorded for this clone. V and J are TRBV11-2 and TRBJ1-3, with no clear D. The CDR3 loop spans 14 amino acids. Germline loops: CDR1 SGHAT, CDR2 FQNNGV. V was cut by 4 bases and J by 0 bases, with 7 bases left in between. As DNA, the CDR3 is TGTGCCAGCAGCTGGATCGACTCTGGAAACACCATATATTTT. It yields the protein CASSWIDSGNTIYF.

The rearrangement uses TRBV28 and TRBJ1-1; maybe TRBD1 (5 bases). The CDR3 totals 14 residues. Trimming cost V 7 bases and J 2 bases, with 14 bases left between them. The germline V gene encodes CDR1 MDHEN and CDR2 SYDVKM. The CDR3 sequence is CASMWGSLNTEAFF. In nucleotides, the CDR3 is TGTGCCAGCATGTGGGGGTCCCTAAACACTGAAGCTTTCTTT.

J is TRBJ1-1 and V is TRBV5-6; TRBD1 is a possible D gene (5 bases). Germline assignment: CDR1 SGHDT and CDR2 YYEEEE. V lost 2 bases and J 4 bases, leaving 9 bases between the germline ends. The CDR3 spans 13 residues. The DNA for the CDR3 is TGTGCCAGCAGCTTTGGGGCGGGCACTGAAGCTTTCTTT. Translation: CASSFGAGTEAFF. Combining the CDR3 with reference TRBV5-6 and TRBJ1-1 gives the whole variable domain DAGVTQSPTHLIKTRGQQVTLRCSPKSGHDTVSWYQQALGQGPQFIFQYYEEEERQRGNFPDRFSGHQFPNYSSELNVNALLLGDSALYLCASSFGAGTEAFFGQGTRLTVV.

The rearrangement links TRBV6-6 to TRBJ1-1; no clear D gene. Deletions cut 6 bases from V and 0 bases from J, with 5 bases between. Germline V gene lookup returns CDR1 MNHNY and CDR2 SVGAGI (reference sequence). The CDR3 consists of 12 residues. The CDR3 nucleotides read TGTGCCAGCAGGGCGGTGAACACTGAAGCTTTCTTT. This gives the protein CASRAVNTEAFF.

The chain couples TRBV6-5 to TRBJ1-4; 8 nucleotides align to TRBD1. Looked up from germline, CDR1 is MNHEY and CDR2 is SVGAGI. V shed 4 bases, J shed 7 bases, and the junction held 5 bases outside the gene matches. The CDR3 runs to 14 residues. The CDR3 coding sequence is TGTGCCAGCAGTTTGGACAGGGAGGGTGAAAAACTGTTTTTT. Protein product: CASSLDREGEKLFF.

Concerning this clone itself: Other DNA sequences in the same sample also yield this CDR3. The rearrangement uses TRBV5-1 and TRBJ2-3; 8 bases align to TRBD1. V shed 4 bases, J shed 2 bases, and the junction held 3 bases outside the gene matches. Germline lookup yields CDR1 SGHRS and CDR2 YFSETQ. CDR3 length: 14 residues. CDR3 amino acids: CASSPGGPTDTQYF. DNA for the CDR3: TGCGCCAGCAGCCCAGGGGGCCCCACAGATACGCAGTATTTT.

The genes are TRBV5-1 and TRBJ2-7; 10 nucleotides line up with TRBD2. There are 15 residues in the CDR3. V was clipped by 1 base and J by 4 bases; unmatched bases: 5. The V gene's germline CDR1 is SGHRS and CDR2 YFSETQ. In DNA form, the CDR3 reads TGCGCCAGCAGCTTGAAACTAGCGGGACCTTACGAGCAGTACTTC. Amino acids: CASSLKLAGPYEQYF.

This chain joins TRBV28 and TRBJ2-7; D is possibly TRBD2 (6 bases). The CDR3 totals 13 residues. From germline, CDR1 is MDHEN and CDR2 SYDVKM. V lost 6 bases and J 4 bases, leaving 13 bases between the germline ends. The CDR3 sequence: CASRSGLLYEQYF. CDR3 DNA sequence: TGTGCCAGCAGGAGCGGGCTGTTGTACGAGCAGTACTTC.

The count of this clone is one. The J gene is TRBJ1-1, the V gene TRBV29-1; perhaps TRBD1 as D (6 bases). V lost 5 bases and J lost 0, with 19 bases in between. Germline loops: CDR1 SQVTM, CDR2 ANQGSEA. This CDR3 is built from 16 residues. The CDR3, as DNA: TGCAGCGTTTGGCGATACGGGGGCCCCCTGAACACTGAAGCTTTCTTT. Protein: CSVWRYGGPLNTEAFF.

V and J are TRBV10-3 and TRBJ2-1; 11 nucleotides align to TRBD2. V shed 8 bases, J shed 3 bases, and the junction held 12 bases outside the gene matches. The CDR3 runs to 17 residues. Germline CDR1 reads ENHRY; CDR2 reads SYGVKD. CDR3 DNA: TGTGCCATCTTAGGGACTAGCGGTGCCCGAGACTACAATGAGCAGTTCTTC. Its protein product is CAILGTSGARDYNEQFF.

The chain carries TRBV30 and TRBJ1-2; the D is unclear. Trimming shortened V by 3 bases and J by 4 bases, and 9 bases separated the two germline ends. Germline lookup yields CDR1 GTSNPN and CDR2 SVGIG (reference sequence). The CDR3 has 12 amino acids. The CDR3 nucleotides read TGTGCCTGGAGCCCCAGTTTCTATGGCTACACCTTC. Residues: CAWSPSFYGYTF.

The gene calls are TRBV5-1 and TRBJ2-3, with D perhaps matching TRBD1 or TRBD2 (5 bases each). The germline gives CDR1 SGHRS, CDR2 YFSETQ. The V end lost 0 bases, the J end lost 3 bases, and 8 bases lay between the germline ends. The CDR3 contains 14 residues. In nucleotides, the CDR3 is TGCGCCAGCAGCTTGGGATGGGGGACAGATACGCAGTATTTT. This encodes CASSLGWGTDTQYF.